This T cell receptor (beta chain) was captured in a study of cytomegalovirus exposure and HLA in healthy donors. CDR3 length: 15 amino acids. CDR1 SGHRS and CDR2 YFSETQ come from the germline V gene. J was trimmed by 0 bases and V by 3 bases; bases with no gene match: 2. Amplification used 60 Vbeta primers and 13 Jbeta primers. Repertoires were generated with immunoSEQ multiplex PCR, while TCRdb's copy carries only in-frame clones and drops some. The data contain fewer than 100,000 clones, 70% to 80% of them singletons. This sequence joins TRBV5-1 and TRBJ2-3, with 9 bases lining up with TRBD1. Sequences were obtained from PBMCs. The TCR sequence derives from a man aged 60-69 years in good health and CMV-seropositive. The CDR3 DNA sequence: TGCGCCAGCAGCTGGGACAGGGCTAGCACAGATACGCAGTATTTT. This codes for CASSWDRASTDTQYF.